The clone carrying this T cell receptor (beta chain) was seen only once. Its target is not known. This entry is derived from a study of cytomegalovirus exposure and HLA in healthy donors. Study-level background: Inside one of the first data releases sat some 85 million unique TCRs taken from HLA-typed donors. Whole-study results and caveats: One variant, a missense change in DCLRE1C, was linked in a later analysis to TCR beta V- and J-gene trimming. One cluster of highly shared sequence variants probably arose as a sequencing artifact. In a later analysis, CMV-associated beta chains were mostly HLA-associated, it appeared.

The V gene's germline CDR1 is ENHRY and CDR2 SYGVKD. V lost 10 bases to trimming and J lost 1 base, with 5 bases between them. The CDR3 has 11 amino acids. Primers for the PCR totalled 60 Vbeta and 13 Jbeta. Repertoires were generated with immunoSEQ multiplex PCR, while TCRdb's copy carries only in-frame clones and drops some. The table has around 150,000 clones, over 80% seen once. The sequenced sample consisted of PBMCs. The TCR originated in a human donor in good health. The rearrangement joins TRBV10-3 to TRBJ1-3; D is undetermined. This chain's CDR3 is CATTSGNTIYF. CDR3 bases: TGTGCCACCACATCTGGAAACACCATATATTTT.